The next 27 T cell receptor beta chains were all read from a single sample in a study of blood T cell repertoires in COVID-19. Libraries were prepared by immunoSEQ multiplex PCR; TCRdb keeps only in-frame clonotypes and omits some of them. The sample holds about 250,000 clones, around 88% seen once. Source material: peripheral blood. These receptors were obtained from a woman over 75 with COVID-19, enrolled during active disease.

This chain links TRBV28 with TRBJ1-1, with D possibly being TRBD1 (6 bases). V lost 6 bases and J 6 bases, leaving 20 bases between the germline ends. Per the germline V gene, CDR1 is MDHEN and CDR2 is SYDVKM. The CDR3 loop spans 15 amino acids. The CDR3 DNA follows: TGTGCCAGCAGCCAGAACAGGGAAGGAAGGCCTGAAGCTTTCTTT. Amino acids: CASSQNREGRPEAFF.

The chain carries TRBV25-1 and TRBJ1-6; 7 bases match TRBD1. Germline V gives CDR1 MGHDK, CDR2 SYGVNS. CDR3 length equals 18 residues. V was pared by 4 bases and J by 1 base, with 10 bases of the junction left unmatched. CDR3 sequence: CASSGARQGGSYNSPLHF. In DNA, the CDR3 is TGTGCCAGCAGTGGGGCCCGACAGGGAGGATCCTATAATTCACCCCTCCACTTT.

The rearrangement uses TRBV12-3 or TRBV12-4 and TRBJ1-1, with unresolved D. There are 13 residues in the CDR3. V was trimmed by 5 bases and J by 1 base, leaving 8 bases between them. CDR3 loop: CASSQKRNTEAFF. The CDR3 DNA reads as TGTGCCAGCAGTCAAAAGAGGAACACTGAAGCTTTCTTT.

The chain uses TRBV4-1 and TRBJ1-4; D is possibly TRBD1 (6 bases). Trimming removed 0 bases at V and 7 bases at J, with 12 bases between. Per the germline V gene, CDR1 is MGHRA and CDR2 is YSYEKL. CDR3 length: 15 amino acids. This chain's CDR3 is CASSQDVAGAEKLFF. CDR3 nucleotide sequence: TGCGCCAGCAGCCAAGATGTGGCAGGGGCTGAAAAACTGTTTTTT.

The gene calls are TRBV6-1 and TRBJ1-5, with unresolved D. Trimming left V 1 base short and J 6 bases short, with 7 bases between. This CDR3 is 13 amino acids long. The germline V gene has CDR1 MNHNS and CDR2 SASEGT. CDR3 bases: TGTGCCAGCAGTGAAGGGGCAGGTCAGCCCCAGCATTTT. The encoded protein is CASSEGAGQPQHF.

The chain couples TRBV7-2 to TRBJ2-1; TRBD2 aligns across 11 bases. CDR1 is SGHTA and CDR2 is FQGNSA in the germline V gene. The J segment lost 7 bases and the V segment lost 5 bases, leaving 10 bases of the junction unmatched. The CDR3 length is 16 residues. The CDR3 DNA reads as TGTGCCAGCAGCCCTAGCGGGGGGCGACTGGGTAATGAGCAGTTCTTC. It specifies CASSPSGGRLGNEQFF.

J is TRBJ2-1 and V is TRBV5-6; 8 bases agree with TRBD2. This CDR3 is built from 16 residues. The J segment lost 7 bases and the V segment lost 3 bases, leaving 12 bases of the junction unmatched. The germline V gene has CDR1 SGHDT and CDR2 YYEEEE. The CDR3 bases are TGTGCCAGCAGCTGGGGGAGGAGCGGGGGCACAAATGAGCAGTTCTTC. It translates to CASSWGRSGGTNEQFF.

In this sample, this clone turned up once. The rearrangement links TRBV10-2 to TRBJ2-7; D gene unclear. This CDR3 is 11 amino acids long. Germline V gene lookup returns CDR1 WSHSY and CDR2 SAAADI. The ends were cut back, 3 bases at V and 3 bases at J, with 3 bases in the middle. CDR3 region: CASSDGYEQYF. The CDR3 nucleotides read TGCGCCAGCAGTGACGGCTACGAGCAGTACTTC.

J is TRBJ2-5 and V is TRBV4-2, with 7 nucleotides matching TRBD2. Germline V gene sequence: CDR1 LGHNA, CDR2 YNFKEQ. The V gene end was trimmed by 1 base and the J gene end by 5 bases; junction bases not matched to a gene: 7. This CDR3 contains 15 residues. CDR3: CASSQGPGEGETQYF. The CDR3, as DNA: TGTGCCAGCAGCCAAGGCCCGGGGGAGGGGGAGACCCAGTACTTC.

A note on this clone: One junction end does not reproduce the germline sequence, and a read error may be involved. V and J are TRBV6-4 and TRBJ2-3, with a tentative D call TRBD2 (5 bases). The CDR3 consists of 14 residues. Germline V gene data show CDR1 as MRHNA and CDR2 as SNTAGT. Here the CDR3 reads CASSPLGSTDTQYF. The CDR3 DNA is TGTGCCAGCAGTCCCCTTGGGAGCACTGATACGCAGTATTTT.

This rearrangement joins TRBV19 to TRBJ1-6; 8 bases align to TRBD1. CDR3 length equals 17 residues. The germline V gene has CDR1 LNHDA and CDR2 SQIVND (reference sequence). The V segment lost 6 bases and the J segment 0 bases; nucleotides outside the gene matches: 7. CDR3 amino acids: CASRRRQGSSYNSPLHF. The CDR3 coding sequence is TGTGCCAGTAGGAGGAGACAGGGGAGCTCCTATAATTCACCCCTCCACTTT.

The J gene is TRBJ1-1, the V gene TRBV6-1, with unresolved D. With 1 base removed from V and 10 bases from J, the gap between germline ends came to 10 bases. The CDR3 is 12 residues long. CDR1 MNHNS and CDR2 SASEGT come from the germline V gene. The CDR3 DNA reads as TGTGCCAGCAGTGAAGTCATCAGAGGAGCTTTCTTT. It codes for CASSEVIRGAFF.

The V and J genes are TRBV4-1 and TRBJ1-5; D might be TRBD1 (6 bases). The CDR3 covers 16 residues. Germline-derived CDR1 and CDR2 are MGHRA and YSYEKL. V lost 3 bases, J lost 2 bases, and 14 bases lay in between. The CDR3 sequence: CASSQGRGIGNQPQHF. Here the CDR3 DNA reads TGCGCCAGCAGCCAGGGTAGGGGGATCGGCAATCAGCCCCAGCATTTT.

J is TRBJ2-5 and V is TRBV9; maybe TRBD2 (6 bases). The CDR3 length is 15 residues. Deletions cut 0 bases from V and 6 bases from J, with 15 bases between. Per germline, CDR1 SGDLS and CDR2 YYNGEE. This chain's CDR3 is CASSVGSGPTQTQYF. For the CDR3, the DNA is TGTGCCAGCAGCGTAGGTAGCGGCCCGACGCAGACCCAGTACTTC. Drawing the rest from reference TRBV9 and TRBJ2-5, the complete variable domain is DSGVTQTPKHLITATGQRVTLRCSPRSGDLSVYWYQQSLDQGLQFLIQYYNGEERAKGNILERFSAQQFPDLHSELNLSSLELGDSALYFCASSVGSGPTQTQYFGPGTRLLVL.

The J gene is TRBJ1-5, the V gene TRBV27, with 7 bases fitting TRBD1. Germline CDR1 is MNHEY and CDR2 is SMNVEV (reference sequence). V trimming: 7 bases; J trimming: 7 bases; junction bases outside the gene matches: 10. The CDR3 length is 14 residues. This chain's CDR3 is CASNLDRAGQPQHF. As DNA, the CDR3 is TGTGCCAGCAACCTCGACAGGGCGGGCCAGCCCCAGCATTTT.

V gene TRBV10-3 combines with J gene TRBJ2-5; 9 nucleotides line up with TRBD1. The J segment lost 4 bases and the V segment lost 0 bases, leaving 0 bases of the junction unmatched. The germline gives CDR1 ENHRY, CDR2 SYGVKD. This CDR3 region has 14 residues. The CDR3, as DNA: TGTGCCATCAGTGAGTCGGGACAGGGAGAGACCCAGTACTTC. The encoded protein is CAISESGQGETQYF.

The chain is built from TRBV4-2 and TRBJ2-2; a weak D match, TRBD2 (6 bases). With 4 bases removed from V and 0 bases from J, the gap between germline ends came to 12 bases. Looked up from germline, CDR1 is LGHNA and CDR2 is YNFKEQ. The length of the CDR3 is 16 residues. CDR3 nucleotides: TGTGCCAGCAGCCGCGGAGGGTCGACGAACACCGGGGAGCTGTTTTTT. Amino acid sequence: CASSRGGSTNTGELFF.

The V and J genes are TRBV7-9 and TRBJ1-6, with D perhaps TRBD1 (6 bases). The CDR3 sequence is 15 residues long. V lost 4 bases and J 8 bases, leaving 15 bases between the germline ends. From germline, CDR1 is SEHNR and CDR2 FQNEAQ (reference sequence). CDR3 coding DNA: TGTGCCAGCAGCTCTGGCACAGGGATACATTCACCCCTCCACTTT. This sequence encodes CASSSGTGIHSPLHF. Complete variable domain (other parts from reference TRBV7-9 and TRBJ1-6): DTGVSQNPRHKITKRGQNVTFRCDPISEHNRLYWYRQTLGQGPEFLTYFQNEAQLEKSRLLSDRFSAERPKGSFSTLEIQRTEQGDSAMYLCASSSGTGIHSPLHFGNGTRLTVT.

The genes are TRBV6-6 and TRBJ1-1; unclear D gene. Trimming took off 6 bases at V and 0 bases at J, with 5 bases between the two ends. The CDR3 covers 12 residues. Germline assignment: CDR1 MNHNY and CDR2 SVGAGI (reference sequence). In DNA, the CDR3 is TGTGCCAGCAGACGGGTGAACACTGAAGCTTTCTTT. It yields the protein CASRRVNTEAFF.

This clone has a handful of counts. The chain joins TRBV7-8 to TRBJ1-2, with TRBD1 matching 8 bases. CDR1 is SGHVS, CDR2 FQNEAQ, per germline. The junction had 7 bases not matched to a gene; V was cut back by 5 bases and J by 8 bases. There are 13 residues in the CDR3. DNA for the CDR3: TGTGCCAGCAGCCCTGACAGGGGAGACGGCTACACCTTC. Translating gives CASSPDRGDGYTF.

The chain has TRBV7-9 and TRBJ1-2; 8 bases are a match to TRBD1. The CDR3 is 13 amino acids. V trimming: 6 bases; J trimming: 4 bases; junction bases outside the gene matches: 4. In germline, CDR1 is SEHNR, CDR2 FQNEAQ (reference sequence). The CDR3 DNA is TGTGCCAGCAGTCAGGGGGCCGGCTATGGCTACACCTTC. Its translation: CASSQGAGYGYTF.

The chain combines TRBV6-6 with TRBJ1-5; 8 nucleotides align to TRBD1. Germline loops: CDR1 MNHNY, CDR2 SVGAGI (reference sequence). The CDR3 contains 14 residues. Losses at the gene ends were 6 bases for V and 7 bases for J; bases not matched to a gene: 8. The CDR3 spells CASSLTGVGQPQHF. CDR3 nucleotides: TGTGCCAGCAGCCTGACAGGGGTGGGGCAGCCCCAGCATTTT.

J is TRBJ2-1 and V is TRBV7-2; 11 bases fit TRBD2. Germline loops: CDR1 SGHTA, CDR2 FQGNSA. The V segment lost 3 bases and the J segment 2 bases; nucleotides outside the gene matches: 6. CDR3 length: 17 residues. CDR3 sequence: CASSLTIAGGPYNEQFF. As DNA, the CDR3 is TGTGCCAGCAGCTTGACGATAGCGGGGGGGCCCTACAATGAGCAGTTCTTC.

The CDR3 DNA is TGTGCCAGCATCTCAGGGGGAACTGAAGCTTTCTTT. Translation gives CASISGGTEAFF. This sequence joins TRBV3-1 (or the pseudogene TRBV3-2) and TRBJ1-1; TRBD1 matches 7 bases. Germline V lookup: CDR1 LGHDT, CDR2 YNNKEL (reference sequence). V shed 7 bases, J shed 5 bases, and the junction held 4 bases outside the gene matches. The CDR3 has 12 amino acids.

The chain couples TRBV28 to TRBJ1-1, with D possibly being TRBD1 (5 bases). Germline V CDR1 and CDR2: MDHEN, SYDVKM. The CDR3 is 13 residues long. V was pared by 3 bases and J by 6 bases, with 11 bases between. The CDR3 spells CASSLRQPAEAFF. The CDR3 DNA is TGTGCCAGCAGTTTGAGACAGCCCGCTGAAGCTTTCTTT.

The V call is TRBV29-1, the J call TRBJ2-3; D is perhaps TRBD2 (7 bases). V dropped 8 bases and J dropped 4 bases, with 19 bases sitting between them. The CDR3 loop spans 14 amino acids. The germline V gene encodes CDR1 SQVTM and CDR2 ANQGSEA. The DNA for the CDR3 is TGCAGCTCGAGGGGGGGAGCAGCCTCAGATACGCAGTATTTT. Translation: CSSRGGAASDTQYF.

V is TRBV2 and J is TRBJ2-3; 8 bases fit TRBD1. This CDR3 has 17 residues. Germline V gives CDR1 SNHLY, CDR2 FYNNEI. The V segment lost 3 bases and the J segment 1 base; nucleotides outside the gene matches: 9. The CDR3 DNA reads TGTGCCAGCAGTGACGTAAAGACAGGGGTTGGCACAGATACGCAGTATTTT. Residues: CASSDVKTGVGTDTQYF.